This is a list of T cell receptor beta chains from one sample in a study of monozygotic twins with inflammatory bowel disease. Reprocessing the 5' RACE reads, TCRdb reports a single entry for every CDR3 protein and omits DNA. The sample has approximately 150,000 distinct CDR3 sequences; the top ten hold 7.4%. Material: blood. These receptor sequences come from a human donor with ulcerative colitis or Crohn's disease, or a healthy co-twin of an affected twin (not recorded which). Each CDR3 is given with its conserved first and last residue.

J gene: TRBJ2-3; V gene: TRBV5-1; CDR3 protein: CASSLPSGGTDTQYF
J gene: TRBJ2-2; V gene: TRBV19; CDR3 protein: CASSMIGRRYTGELFF
J gene: TRBJ1-6; V gene: TRBV28; CDR3 protein: CASRTTEYGSPLHF
J gene: TRBJ1-6; V gene: TRBV5-1; CDR3 protein: CASSLDRNSPLHF
J gene: TRBJ2-1; V gene: TRBV20-1; CDR3 protein: CSPTTRRGVYEQFF
J gene: TRBJ2-7; V gene: TRBV12-3/TRBV12-4; CDR3 protein: CASRGGLLWIPGRTYEQYF
J gene: TRBJ2-7; V gene: TRBV6-2/TRBV6-3; CDR3 protein: CASSFNQGVSYEQYF
J gene: TRBJ2-1; V gene: TRBV7-8; CDR3 protein: CASSFSIAFNEQFF
J gene: TRBJ2-6; V gene: TRBV18; CDR3 protein: CASSPTVFSGANVLTF
J gene: TRBJ2-4; V gene: TRBV6-1; CDR3 protein: CASKVGGAKNIQYF
J gene: TRBJ1-1; V gene: TRBV29-1; CDR3 protein: CSSRTGKSTEAFF
J gene: TRBJ2-7; V gene: TRBV5-1; CDR3 protein: CASSVSGTSHTYEQYF
J gene: TRBJ2-1; V gene: TRBV12-3/TRBV12-4; CDR3 protein: CASSFVGLAATYNEQFF
J gene: TRBJ2-1; V gene: TRBV10-3; CDR3 protein: CAISDVRGNNEQFF
J gene: TRBJ2-7; V gene: TRBV7-8; CDR3 protein: CASSQVRGDGYEQYF
J gene: TRBJ1-5; V gene: TRBV30; CDR3 protein: CAWSPPGLNQPQHF
J gene: TRBJ1-2; V gene: TRBV27; CDR3 protein: CASSLVPRGNYGYTF
J gene: TRBJ2-1; V gene: TRBV10-3; CDR3 protein: CAISGPRIREQFF
J gene: TRBJ2-7; V gene: TRBV5-1; CDR3 protein: CASSERAGGYEQYF
J gene: TRBJ2-2; V gene: TRBV5-1; CDR3 protein: CASSPGDGYTGELFF
J gene: TRBJ2-7; V gene: TRBV7-6; CDR3 protein: CASSQGGGLGEQYF
J gene: TRBJ2-5; V gene: TRBV30; CDR3 protein: CAWSRRGETQYF
J gene: TRBJ2-7; V gene: TRBV7-2; CDR3 protein: CASSLVGDSEQYF
J gene: TRBJ1-4; V gene: TRBV19; CDR3 protein: CASSIGQGAANEKLFF
J gene: TRBJ2-1; V gene: TRBV19; CDR3 protein: CASSNRVQGPGSSAQFF
J gene: TRBJ2-1; V gene: TRBV6-1; CDR3 protein: CASSEGQGVSNEQFF
J gene: TRBJ2-5; V gene: TRBV28; CDR3 protein: CASSLTVQETQYF
J gene: TRBJ2-2; V gene: TRBV12-3/TRBV12-4; CDR3 protein: CASRTKQGSGELFF
J gene: TRBJ2-3; V gene: TRBV7-2; CDR3 protein: CASSPGLAGDTQYF
J gene: TRBJ2-7; V gene: TRBV5-1; CDR3 protein: CASSIDSLYEQYF
J gene: TRBJ1-5; V gene: TRBV3-1; CDR3 protein: CASSQQTRTVQELSNQPQHF
J gene: TRBJ2-1; V gene: TRBV7-3; CDR3 protein: CASSLLEGGEQFF
J gene: TRBJ1-2; V gene: TRBV12-5; CDR3 protein: CASGQTQAPYGYTF
J gene: TRBJ1-5; V gene: TRBV5-6; CDR3 protein: CASSFWVDPYQPQHF
J gene: TRBJ2-3; V gene: TRBV5-4; CDR3 protein: CASSLGGLAGTSDTQYF
J gene: TRBJ1-5; V gene: TRBV20-1; CDR3 protein: CSASPGQGNQPQHF
J gene: TRBJ1-6; V gene: TRBV27; CDR3 protein: CASSARQVGRSPLHF
J gene: TRBJ2-5; V gene: TRBV11-2; CDR3 protein: CASSSSGGRQGLETQYF
J gene: TRBJ2-7; V gene: TRBV7-2; CDR3 protein: CASSLVDSVSYEQYF
J gene: TRBJ2-7; V gene: TRBV6-2/TRBV6-3; CDR3 protein: CASSYGEGRRYEQYF
J gene: TRBJ2-2; V gene: TRBV5-6; CDR3 protein: CASSLAGGPGELFF
J gene: TRBJ1-1; V gene: TRBV5-1; CDR3 protein: CASSSASTEAFF
J gene: TRBJ1-6; V gene: TRBV20-1; CDR3 protein: CSAGMGQANSPLHF
J gene: TRBJ2-7; V gene: TRBV7-2; CDR3 protein: CASSLPGDFYEQYF